A single T cell receptor (beta chain) is shown here with its context. Its antigen is still unknown. Per germline, CDR1 SGHVS and CDR2 FQNEAQ. This CDR3 is built from 13 residues. With 3 bases clipped from V and 7 bases from J, the junction kept 5 bases outside the gene matches. These data are taken from a study of immune cell composition in non-small cell lung cancer. Study context: Tumours were mainly lung adenocarcinoma or squamous cell carcinoma. General study points: Lung squamous cell carcinoma tumours had significantly higher top 10 clone scores and productive clonality than lung adenocarcinoma. Smoking pack-years did not significantly correlate with tumour TCR-beta clonality.

Data came from immunoSEQ multiplex PCR; TCRdb stores just in-frame clones and leaves some out. The table lists roughly 8,300 clones, 76% of them singletons. Material: lung tumor tissue. The V and J genes are TRBV7-8 and TRBJ1-2; TRBD1 matches 7 bases. This TCR was recovered from a human donor with non-small cell lung cancer. CDR3 in amino acids: CASSLPGGSGYTF. In DNA, the CDR3 is TGTGCCAGCAGCTTGCCAGGGGGGTCTGGCTACACCTTC.